These 19 T cell receptor beta chains originate from one sample sequenced in a study of tumor-infiltrating lymphocytes in primary liver carcinoma. Total RNA (roughly 530 ng) served as template for TCR beta cDNA synthesis primed by a constant-region primer. For TCR beta, libraries were produced by three nested multiplex PCR rounds using slightly modified ARM-PCR. The first two PCR rounds used TRBV1-TRBV30 primers with a Cbeta primer, about 9 cycles each. TCRdb re-analysed the multiplex PCR reads in MiXCR, keeping a single row per CDR3 protein. This table has approximately 40,000 distinct CDR3 sequences, 65% to 85% appearing once. Co-extraction yielded RNA and DNA from about 20-30 mg of unsorted bulk tissue. Sequencing input: liver tumor tissue from sampling region 2. As to subset: tumor region T2, inferior pole. The source of these receptors is a man aged 40-49 years with primary liver carcinoma and hepatitis B virus infection.

Concerning this clonotype: At one boundary the junction diverges from the germline segment, which might be a read error. The V gene is TRBV11-2, the J gene TRBJ2-4; TRBD2 might be the D (5 bases). The CDR3 consists of 15 residues. The V gene's germline CDR1 is SGHAT and CDR2 FQNNGV. In DNA, the CDR3 is TGTGCAAGCACCACTTCGGCGCTAGCCAAAAACATTCAGAACTTC. Translation: CASTTSALAKNIQNF.

This clonotype counts as medium-sized. J is TRBJ2-7 and V is TRBV12-3 or TRBV12-4; no reliable D call. This CDR3 is 11 amino acids long. The V end was cut by 2 bases, the J end by 2 bases, with 1 base between. CDR3 residues: CASSLTYEQYF. In DNA, the CDR3 is TGTGCCAGCAGTTTAACCTACGAGCAGTACTTC.

This clonotype was seen a single time. A much larger clonotype is one base distant, so this may be a read error. The rearrangement uses TRBV10-3 and TRBJ1-1; D not certain. Germline CDR1 is ENHRY and CDR2 is SYGVKD. The CDR3 is 12 amino acids. CDR3 loop: CAISDPFTEALF. The CDR3 DNA reads TGTGCCATCAGTGACCCGTTCACTGAAGCTCTCTTT.

On this clonotype: No conserved phenylalanine or tryptophan is present at the end of the CDR3, so a read error is the likely explanation. The rearrangement links TRBV12-3 or TRBV12-4 to TRBJ2-1, with D maybe TRBD2 (5 bases). The CDR3 sequence is 13 residues long. CDR3 bases: TGTACCAGCGGTTTTGACGAAGGCAATGAGCAGTTCCTC. Protein sequence: CTSGFDEGNEQFL.

Regarding this clonotype: This may be a read error, as it is one base from a much larger clone. Since no conserved phenylalanine or tryptophan closes the CDR3, a read error is the likely cause. V and J are TRBV19 and TRBJ1-1; D is uncertain. Germline-derived CDR1 and CDR2 are LNHDA and SQIVND (reference sequence). There are 14 residues in the CDR3. Trimming pared 2 bases from V and 0 bases from J, leaving 7 bases between. CDR3 amino acids: CASSIKAMNTEAFS. For the CDR3, the DNA is TGTGCCAGTAGTATAAAGGCTATGAACACTGAAGCTTTCTCT.

The chain recombines TRBV11-1 with TRBJ2-3; TRBD1 or TRBD2 may be the D gene (5 bases each). Per germline, CDR1 SGHAT and CDR2 FQDESV (reference sequence). The CDR3 contains 19 residues. Trimming stripped 5 bases from V and 1 base from J, with 25 bases between. CDR3: CASSPGGSFVGARTDTQYF. As DNA, the CDR3 is TGTGCCAGCAGCCCTGGGGGAAGCTTTGTTGGAGCTCGCACAGATACGCAGTATTTT.

The gene calls are TRBV5-1 and TRBJ2-1, with D possibly TRBD1 on 7 matching bases. The CDR3 covers 15 residues. Germline V lookup: CDR1 SGHRS, CDR2 YFSETQ. The CDR3 sequence: CTSSSGTALHNEQFF. The CDR3, as DNA: TGCACTAGCAGCTCCGGGACAGCCCTACACAATGAGCAGTTCTTC.

This clonotype was detected ten times or more. The rearrangement links TRBV11-3 to TRBJ2-1; 7 positions agree with TRBD1. The CDR3 extends over 13 amino acids. Trimming removed 6 bases from V and 5 bases from J; junction bases left unmatched: 4. Looked up from germline, CDR1 is SGHNT and CDR2 is YENEEA. CDR3 residues: CASRDRTNNEQFF. The CDR3 region has the DNA TGTGCCAGCAGGGACAGGACCAACAATGAGCAGTTCTTC.

This clonotype was seen repeatedly, ten times or more. The chain recombines TRBV7-3 with TRBJ2-2; D is ambiguous. The CDR3 runs to 16 residues. Germline V gives CDR1 SGHTA, CDR2 FQGTGA. Trimming stripped 3 bases from V and 0 bases from J, with 11 bases between. CDR3 sequence reads: CASSFRSRANTGELFF. The CDR3 bases are TGTGCCAGCAGCTTCCGGTCTCGCGCGAACACCGGGGAGCTGTTTTTT.

Concerning this clonotype itself: A read error may produce the germline difference seen at one junction end. The chain has TRBV4-2 and TRBJ2-1; 9 bases map to TRBD2. Germline lookup yields CDR1 LGHNA and CDR2 YNFKEQ. CDR3 length: 15 residues. In DNA form, the CDR3 reads TGTACCAGTAGCCCGGCGGGAGGGCCAAGCAATGAACAGTTCTTC. Translation gives CTSSPAGGPSNEQFF.

With respect to this clonotype: This may stem from a read error, because a much larger clone lies one nucleotide away. CDR3 region: CASNISGYTGELFF. The CDR3 region has the DNA TGTGCCAGTAATATATCCGGGTATACCGGGGAGCTGTTTTTT. The rearrangement links TRBV19 to TRBJ2-2; no reliable D call. CDR1 is LNHDA and CDR2 is SQIVND in the germline V gene (reference sequence). This CDR3 comprises 14 residues. The full variable domain, completed using reference TRBV19 and TRBJ2-2, is DGGITQSPKYLFRKEGQNVTLSCEQNLNHDAMYWYRQDPGQGLRLIYYSQIVNDFQKGDIAEGYSVSREKKESFPLTVTSAQKNPTAFYLCASNISGYTGELFFGEGSRLTVL.

This clonotype has at least ten counts. The chain links TRBV5-1 to TRBJ2-3; TRBD2 agrees at 7 bases. Per germline, CDR1 SGHRS and CDR2 YFSETQ. The CDR3 has 14 residues. V lost 7 bases, J lost 2 bases, and 7 bases stayed unmatched. The CDR3 sequence: CASDPSGLTDTQYF. The CDR3 DNA reads TGCGCCAGCGATCCTAGCGGCCTCACAGATACGCAGTATTTT.

This clonotype was observed a few times. The germline gene is not matched at one end of the junction; a read error may be the cause. The V and J genes are TRBV6-2 or TRBV6-3 and TRBJ2-3; 7 nucleotides match TRBD1. There are 16 residues in the CDR3. Germline-derived CDR1 and CDR2 are MNHEY and SVGEGT. The CDR3 sequence is CTSSPRHTATGLTQYF. In DNA form, the CDR3 reads TGCACCAGCAGCCCTCGACACACGGCGACAGGGCTTACGCAGTATTTT.

Ten or more counts support this clonotype. The J gene is TRBJ2-1, the V gene TRBV7-9; 9 bases fit TRBD2. V gave up 6 bases and J gave up 7 bases; unmatched junction bases: 7. Looked up from germline, CDR1 is SEHNR and CDR2 is FQNEAQ (reference sequence). The CDR3 runs 14 residues. The CDR3 loop reads CASSSSGTGNEQFF. The CDR3 bases are TGTGCCAGCAGTTCTAGCGGGACGGGTAATGAGCAGTTCTTC.

Turning to this clonotype: One end of the junction does not line up with germline, which may come from a read error. The chain joins TRBV12-3 or TRBV12-4 to TRBJ2-2; a possible D gene is TRBD2 (5 bases). The CDR3 has 15 amino acids. DNA of the CDR3: TGTGCCAGCAGTTTTCGGACTCTAAGGACCGGGGAGCTGGTTTTT. This gives the protein CASSFRTLRTGELVF.

The J gene is TRBJ2-7, the V gene TRBV11-1; D is uncertain. This CDR3 is built from 12 residues. Germline-derived CDR1 and CDR2 are SGHAT and FQDESV (reference sequence). V gave up 9 bases and J gave up 1 base, with 10 bases separating them. CDR3 residues: CARGKRSYEQYF. In nucleotides, the CDR3 is TGTGCCAGGGGGAAGCGATCCTACGAGCAGTACTTC.

The CDR3, as DNA: TGCGCCAGTAGCCCCCGGGAAATGGCTAACACCATATATTTT. Protein sequence: CASSPREMANTIYF. The V and J genes are TRBV5-1 and TRBJ1-3; no firm D call. This CDR3 spans 14 amino acids. Trimming shortened V by 8 bases and J by 7 bases, and 19 bases separated the two germline ends. The germline gives CDR1 SGHRS, CDR2 YFSETQ.

This sequence joins TRBV20-1 and TRBJ2-1; 8 bases align to TRBD2. The CDR3 contains 14 residues. Germline-derived CDR1 and CDR2 are DFQATT and SNEGSKA (reference sequence). Germline trimming cut 3 bases from V and 8 bases from J; bases unmatched to any gene: 9. The CDR3 nucleotides read TGCAGTGCTAGGGGACTAGAGGGAATCCATGAGCAGTTCTTC. Residues: CSARGLEGIHEQFF.

To note about this clonotype: One end of the junction does not line up with germline, which may come from a read error. The J gene is TRBJ2-2, the V gene TRBV5-5; 10 bases align to TRBD2. This CDR3 region has 15 residues. The germline CDR1 and CDR2 sequences are SGHKS and YYEKEE (reference sequence). CDR3 residues: CAGSGTSVYTRELFF. The CDR3, as DNA: TGTGCCGGCAGTGGGACTAGCGTCTACACCAGGGAGCTGTTTTTT.